These 4 T cell receptor beta chains originate from one sample sequenced in a study of CD8+CD57+ T cells in acquired aplastic anemia. Using genomic DNA as the template, TCR beta VDJ and CDR3 profiling was carried out. TCRdb independently ran MiXCR on the reads; one entry per CDR3 protein. The sample carries 300,000 or so distinct CDR3 sequences, about 50% recorded once. The patients chosen for sequencing had shown expansion of CD8+CD57+ cells (detected by flow cytometry). Sequenced material: sorted CD4+, CD8+, or CD8+CD57+ T cells (not recorded which) from PBMCs. All receptors come from a human donor with aplastic anemia.

The sample holds one count of this clonotype. The CDR3 loop reads CAWSDLDRGQENYTF. CDR3 bases: TGTGCCTGGAGTGACCTCGACAGGGGGCAGGAAAACTACACCTTC. The V and J genes are TRBV30 and TRBJ1-2; 10 bases fit TRBD1. CDR1 is GTSNPN and CDR2 is SVGIG in the germline V gene (reference sequence). V trimming: 1 base; J trimming: 10 bases; junction bases outside the gene matches: 12. This CDR3 has 15 amino acids.

In its sample, this clonotype was seen many times. The chain combines TRBV6-1 with TRBJ2-7; 8 bases line up with TRBD2. The germline CDR1 and CDR2 sequences are MNHNS and SASEGT. Trimming removed 4 bases from V and 3 bases from J; junction bases left unmatched: 5. The CDR3 totals 14 residues. The CDR3 nucleotides read TGTGCCAGCAGTGTCGGGACTAGGTACTACGAGCAGTACTTC. As protein: CASSVGTRYYEQYF.

V usage is TRBV19 and J usage is TRBJ2-1; the match to TRBD2 covers 10 bases. V gave up 6 bases and J gave up 3 bases; unmatched junction bases: 2. The CDR3 has 14 residues. CDR1 is LNHDA and CDR2 is SQIVND in the germline V gene (reference sequence). In DNA, the CDR3 is TGTGCCAGTAGGCGGACTAGCGGCTACAATGAGCAGTTCTTC. As protein: CASRRTSGYNEQFF.

In its sample, this clonotype was seen a few times. The chain has TRBV14 and TRBJ2-3; D possibly matches TRBD1 or TRBD2 (5 bases each). The ends were cut back, 1 base at V and 2 bases at J, with 25 bases in the middle. The CDR3 consists of 20 residues. Germline values: CDR1 SGHDN, CDR2 FVKESK. CDR3 residues: CASSQVNSVNLRGVTDTQYF. The CDR3 DNA follows: TGTGCCAGCAGCCAAGTTAACTCCGTGAACCTCAGAGGGGTCACAGATACGCAGTATTTT.